Listed below are T cell receptor beta chains from one sample, sequenced in a study of response to subunit inactivated influenza vaccine. TCRdb reprocessed the RT-PCR reads via MiXCR and lists one record per CDR3 protein. Of over 400,000 distinct CDR3 sequences listed, approximately 11% are singletons. Sample: PBMCs from blood, taken roughly 47 days after vaccination. The receptors were gathered from a man aged 45 to 65 who received an inactivated influenza vaccine. The CDR3 runs from the conserved cysteine through the conserved F or W. The D gene is left open where the match is weak.

>TRBD1|TRBV10-3|TRBJ1-6
CAISEATGGSSPLHF
>TRBD2|TRBV27|TRBJ2-7
CASIRRAGTNSYEQYF
>.|TRBV7-2|TRBJ2-3
CASSLRGRSSTDTQYF
>.|TRBV2|TRBJ1-1
CASSEWGRGTEAFF
>.|TRBV20-1|TRBJ2-2
CSASVGTPNTGELFF
>.|TRBV7-9|TRBJ1-1
CASSRPGPDPDTEAFF
>TRBD1|TRBV20-1|TRBJ1-1
CSATKGGGRTEAFF
>TRBD1|TRBV6-1|TRBJ2-7
CASRGQGRAPGPYEQYF
>.|TRBV20-1|TRBJ2-3
CSARREIDTQYF
>.|TRBV7-2|TRBJ1-1
CASRKTGNTEAFF
>.|TRBV12-3/TRBV12-4|TRBJ2-7
CASSYRVEQYF
>TRBD1|TRBV7-7|TRBJ2-5
CASSFAATGGQTQYF
>.|TRBV20-1|TRBJ1-6
CSVQADKGSPLHF
>TRBD1|TRBV7-2|TRBJ2-1
CASSPTDRVTIFF
>.|TRBV20-1|TRBJ2-7
CSAREGPRAYEQYF
>TRBD1|TRBV4-3|TRBJ1-4
CASSPGDRVVEKLFF
>.|TRBV20-1|TRBJ2-4
CCARDLVWGAKNIQYF
>.|TRBV5-1|TRBJ2-5
CASSFASAQETQYF